This TCR beta chain was profiled in a study of blood T cell repertoires in COVID-19. Germline assignment: CDR1 SGHDN and CDR2 FVKESK. V trimming: 9 bases; J trimming: 4 bases; junction bases outside the gene matches: 2. The length of the CDR3 is 12 residues. This clone was counted a single time. Sequencing was performed with immunoSEQ multiplex PCR; in TCRdb, only in-frame clones are kept and a portion is missing. Of 310,000 or so clones in the sample, about 87% were seen once. This sequence originates from a man between 65 and 85 years old with acute or convalescent COVID-19. The sequenced material came from peripheral blood. The V and J genes are TRBV14 and TRBJ2-7; 11 bases match TRBD1. As DNA, the CDR3 is TGTGCCAGTGGACAGGGGGCGTACGAGCAGTACTTC. Its translation: CASGQGAYEQYF.